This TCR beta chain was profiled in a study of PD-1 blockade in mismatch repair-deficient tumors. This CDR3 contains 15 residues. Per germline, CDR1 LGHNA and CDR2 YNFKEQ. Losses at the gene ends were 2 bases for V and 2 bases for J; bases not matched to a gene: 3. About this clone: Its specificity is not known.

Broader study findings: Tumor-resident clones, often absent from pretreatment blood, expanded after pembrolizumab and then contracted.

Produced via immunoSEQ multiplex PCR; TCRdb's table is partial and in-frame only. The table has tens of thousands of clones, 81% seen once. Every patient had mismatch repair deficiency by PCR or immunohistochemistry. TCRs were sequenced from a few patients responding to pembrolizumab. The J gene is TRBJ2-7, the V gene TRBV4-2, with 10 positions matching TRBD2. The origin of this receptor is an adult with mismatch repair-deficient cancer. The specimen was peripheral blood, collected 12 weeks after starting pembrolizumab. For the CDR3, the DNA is TGTGCCAGCAGCCAACTAGCGGGGGACGCCTACGAGCAGTACTTC. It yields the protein CASSQLAGDAYEQYF.